One and the same sample provided the 26 T cell receptor beta chains below, sequenced in a study of cytomegalovirus exposure and HLA in healthy donors. It was with 60 Vbeta and 13 Jbeta primers that the PCR ran. Sequencing was performed with immunoSEQ multiplex PCR; in TCRdb, only in-frame clones are kept and a portion is missing. The sample contains some 180,000 clones, 70% to 75% of which appear only once. Sequenced: PBMCs. These TCRs come from a male donor in good health and CMV-seronegative.

The chain has TRBV7-7 and TRBJ2-3, with D maybe TRBD2 (6 bases). V dropped 10 bases and J dropped 3 bases, with 17 bases sitting between them. CDR3 size: 14 residues. The germline V gene encodes CDR1 SSHAT and CDR2 FNYEAQ (reference sequence). CDR3 in amino acids: CAISGTPGTDTQYF. The CDR3 bases are TGTGCCATCTCTGGGACTCCGGGAACAGATACGCAGTATTTT.

The table lists this clone with a count of one. CDR3 in amino acids: CASSSSYGYTF. The CDR3 nucleotides read TGTGCCAGCAGTTCCTCCTATGGCTACACCTTC. The chain combines TRBV2 with TRBJ1-2; D gene ambiguous. V dropped 5 bases and J dropped 4 bases, with 5 bases sitting between them. Looked up from germline, CDR1 is SNHLY and CDR2 is FYNNEI. The CDR3 is made up of 11 amino acids.

The V gene is TRBV10-3, the J gene TRBJ2-3; weak D call: TRBD2 (5 bases). Germline V gives CDR1 ENHRY, CDR2 SYGVKD. There are 13 residues in the CDR3. Trimming cost V 5 bases and J 4 bases, with 10 bases left between them. CDR3 residues: CAISPGNPDTQYF. The CDR3 nucleotides read TGTGCCATCAGTCCCGGGAACCCAGATACGCAGTATTTT.

The chain joins TRBV7-2 to TRBJ1-1; D is unresolved. Trimming shortened V by 4 bases and J by 5 bases, and 17 bases separated the two germline ends. This CDR3 is 15 amino acids long. Germline loops: CDR1 SGHTA, CDR2 FQGNSA. The CDR3 here is CASSSGGVGGTEAFF. The CDR3 DNA follows: TGTGCCAGCAGCTCCGGCGGGGTAGGAGGTACTGAAGCTTTCTTT.

This clone was seen a handful of times. The chain uses TRBV6-5 and TRBJ1-5; TRBD1 agrees at 9 bases. V shed 4 bases and J 5 bases; nucleotides not matched to a gene: 3. This CDR3 is 14 amino acids long. Germline V gene lookup returns CDR1 MNHEY and CDR2 SVGAGI. CDR3: CASSWTGEDQPQHF. The CDR3 coding sequence is TGTGCCAGCAGTTGGACAGGGGAGGATCAGCCCCAGCATTTT.

This clone was observed once. An end of the junction does not agree with germline; a read error may underlie this. The J gene is TRBJ1-2, the V gene TRBV28; possibly TRBD1 for D (6 bases). Per germline, CDR1 MDHEN and CDR2 SYDVKM. The CDR3 loop spans 15 amino acids. The CDR3 protein is CASSSNPGGAGGYAF. CDR3 DNA: TGTGCCAGCAGTTCAAACCCCGGGGGGGCGGGAGGCTACGCCTTC.

The chain combines TRBV11-2 with TRBJ1-1, with a weak D call TRBD1 (6 bases). Germline V gives CDR1 SGHAT, CDR2 FQNNGV. This CDR3 has 16 residues. V gave up 5 bases and J gave up 0 bases, with 16 bases separating them. CDR3 in amino acids: CASSVRAGVLNTEAFF. DNA of the CDR3: TGTGCCAGCAGCGTCAGGGCAGGGGTACTGAACACTGAAGCTTTCTTT.

This clone was detected only a few times. The chain recombines TRBV6-1 with TRBJ1-2, with 7 bases that match TRBD1. Trimming at V came to 5 bases and at J to 8 bases, leaving 11 bases not matched to a gene. Germline assignment: CDR1 MNHNS and CDR2 SASEGT. This CDR3 is built from 14 residues. CDR3: CASSPTGLTIGYTF. CDR3 nucleotides: TGTGCCAGCAGTCCGACAGGGTTAACGATCGGCTACACCTTC.

In this sample, this clone turned up once. The CDR3 region has the DNA TGTGCCAGCAGCGAAGGAGGGAACACTGAAGCTTTCTTT. This encodes CASSEGGNTEAFF. The rearrangement links TRBV9 to TRBJ1-1; D unresolved. The CDR3 length is 13 residues. The V end lost 3 bases, the J end lost 1 base, and 7 bases lay between the germline ends. Per the germline V gene, CDR1 is SGDLS and CDR2 is YYNGEE.

CDR3 coding DNA: TGTGCCAGCAGTTTCGAAGCCACTAGCGGGATCTACGAGCAGTACTTC. It specifies CASSFEATSGIYEQYF. The V call is TRBV28, the J call TRBJ2-7; TRBD2 matches 10 bases. Trimming took 3 bases from V and 3 from J; bases not matched to a gene: 8. Germline V gives CDR1 MDHEN, CDR2 SYDVKM. This CDR3 is 16 amino acids long.

The V gene is TRBV2, the J gene TRBJ2-3; the D is unclear. CDR3 size: 13 residues. Germline V CDR1 and CDR2: SNHLY, FYNNEI. The V gene lost 6 bases and the J gene lost 0 bases, with 7 bases spanning the gap. The CDR3 sequence: CASRLSSTDTQYF. In nucleotides, the CDR3 is TGTGCCAGCAGGTTATCTAGCACAGATACGCAGTATTTT.

V gene TRBV30 combines with J gene TRBJ1-5; 7 bases are shared with TRBD1. Germline CDR1 is GTSNPN and CDR2 is SVGIG (reference sequence). The CDR3 covers 18 residues. V dropped 0 bases and J dropped 2; count of bases not matched to a gene: 13. The CDR3 here is CAWSVHRGGMLGNQPQHF. The CDR3 region has the DNA TGTGCCTGGAGTGTACACAGGGGAGGCATGCTGGGCAATCAGCCCCAGCATTTT.

The CDR3 nucleotides are TGTGCCAGCACCCCTGAGGGAGGCGCGTATACGCAGTATTTT. Residues: CASTPEGGAYTQYF. The chain combines TRBV28 with TRBJ2-3; TRBD2 might be the D (6 bases). The CDR3 covers 14 residues. V was cut by 7 bases and J by 7 bases, with 18 bases left in between. Germline assignment: CDR1 MDHEN and CDR2 SYDVKM.

The chain links TRBV6-5 to TRBJ2-1, with 8 nucleotides matching TRBD1. Trimming at V came to 5 bases and at J to 1 base, leaving 4 bases not matched to a gene. Germline V gives CDR1 MNHEY, CDR2 SVGAGI. The CDR3 is made up of 15 amino acids. The CDR3: CASSGTGHSYNEQFF. CDR3 sequence (DNA): TGTGCCAGCAGTGGGACAGGCCATTCCTACAATGAGCAGTTCTTC.

V usage is TRBV6-5 and J usage is TRBJ1-5; TRBD1 agrees at 7 bases. CDR1 is MNHEY and CDR2 is SVGAGI in the germline V gene. Germline trimming cut 6 bases from V and 1 base from J; bases unmatched to any gene: 6. The CDR3 consists of 15 residues. The CDR3 sequence is CASSPDRASNQPQHF. CDR3 bases: TGTGCCAGCAGCCCTGACAGGGCGAGCAATCAGCCCCAGCATTTT.

The chain is built from TRBV4-3 and TRBJ2-3; TRBD1 matches at 10 bases. The germline gives CDR1 LGHNA, CDR2 YSLEER. The CDR3 sequence is 16 residues long. With V trimmed by 3 bases and J by 4 bases, 7 bases remained unmatched. The CDR3 here is CASSQDRQGASDTQYF. The CDR3 nucleotides are TGCGCCAGCAGCCAGGACCGACAGGGGGCATCAGATACGCAGTATTTT.

This clone was seen a few times. V gene TRBV7-6 combines with J gene TRBJ1-5; D remains unclear. V lost 2 bases and J lost 5, with 7 bases in between. This CDR3 contains 13 residues. CDR1 SGHVS and CDR2 FNYEAQ come from the germline V gene. As DNA, the CDR3 is TGTGCCAGCAGCTTAAACGGTGATCAGCCCCAGCATTTT. Translation gives CASSLNGDQPQHF. The variable domain in full, with the rest retrieved from reference TRBV7-6 and TRBJ1-5, is GAGVSQSPRYKVTKRGQDVALRCDPISGHVSLYWYRQALGQGPEFLTYFNYEAQQDKSGLPNDRFSAERPEGSISTLTIQRTEQRDSAMYRCASSLNGDQPQHFGDGTRLSIL.

The V gene is TRBV28, the J gene TRBJ1-5; 8 bases fit TRBD1. The V segment lost 4 bases and the J segment 0 bases; nucleotides outside the gene matches: 5. Germline CDR1 MDHEN, CDR2 SYDVKM. The CDR3 length is 16 residues. This CDR3 is CASSSPDRDSNQPQHF. As DNA, the CDR3 is TGTGCCAGCAGTTCCCCGGACAGGGATAGCAATCAGCCCCAGCATTTT.

Comment on this clone: Within the sample, other DNA sequences also encode this same CDR3. V is TRBV27 and J is TRBJ1-2, with D perhaps matching TRBD1 (6 bases). The ends were cut back, 0 bases at V and 8 bases at J, with 10 bases in the middle. This CDR3 has 13 amino acids. CDR1 and CDR2 (germline): MNHEY, SMNVEV (reference sequence). CDR3 region: CASSLSGARGYTF. CDR3 sequence (DNA): TGTGCCAGCAGTTTATCGGGGGCTAGAGGCTACACCTTC.

This chain uses TRBV6-5 with TRBJ2-7; 7 bases match TRBD1. The germline gives CDR1 MNHEY, CDR2 SVGAGI. V lost 2 bases to trimming and J lost 2 bases; unmatched junction nucleotides: 6. The CDR3 length is 15 residues. DNA for the CDR3: TGTGCCAGCAGTTACGCCGGGACAGCACCCTACGAGCAGTACTTC. Its translation is CASSYAGTAPYEQYF.

The J gene is TRBJ2-1, the V gene TRBV27; D remains ambiguous. The CDR3 sequence is 15 residues long. V lost 2 bases and J 0 bases, leaving 8 bases between the germline ends. Germline CDR1 is MNHEY and CDR2 is SMNVEV (reference sequence). Here the CDR3 DNA reads TGTGCCAGCAGTTTAAGTCAGAACTCCTACAATGAGCAGTTCTTC. Translation gives CASSLSQNSYNEQFF.

The chain carries TRBV13 and TRBJ2-7; D may be TRBD2 (5 bases). V was clipped by 5 bases and J by 0 bases, with 5 bases between them. Germline assignment: CDR1 PRHDT and CDR2 FYEKMQ (reference sequence). CDR3 length: 12 residues. Here the CDR3 DNA reads TGTGCCAGCAGCGGGAGCTCCTACGAGCAGTACTTC. This translates into CASSGSSYEQYF.

This chain connects TRBV6-5 to TRBJ1-2; D is ambiguous. The CDR3 length is 16 residues. V was shortened by 4 bases and J by 2 bases, with 17 bases between the two germline ends. In germline, CDR1 is MNHEY, CDR2 SVGAGI. In nucleotides, the CDR3 is TGTGCCAGCAGTTCCCCCGGGGTAGGCGAGAACTATGGCTACACCTTC. Protein sequence: CASSSPGVGENYGYTF.

This rearrangement joins TRBV29-1 to TRBJ1-2, with TRBD1 matching over 10 bases. CDR1 is SQVTM and CDR2 is ANQGSEA in the germline V gene. Trimming cost V 1 base and J 3 bases; bases outside gene matches: 8. The CDR3 is made up of 16 amino acids. CDR3 protein: CSVEAVDRGLYYGYTF. CDR3 nucleotide sequence: TGCAGCGTTGAAGCCGTCGACAGGGGGCTCTACTATGGCTACACCTTC.

The V gene is TRBV27, the J gene TRBJ1-5; D perhaps matches TRBD1 (5 bases). Trimming shortened V by 5 bases and J by 7 bases, and 12 bases separated the two germline ends. This CDR3 contains 13 residues. CDR1 MNHEY and CDR2 SMNVEV come from the germline V gene (reference sequence). DNA for the CDR3: TGTGCCAGCAGTCAGAGGAGGGACCAGCCCCAGCATTTT. Its translation: CASSQRRDQPQHF.

V and J are TRBV28 and TRBJ1-2; D may be TRBD1 (6 bases). Germline CDR1 is MDHEN and CDR2 is SYDVKM. This CDR3 spans 14 amino acids. V lost 4 bases and J 3 bases, leaving 12 bases between the germline ends. CDR3 sequence (DNA): TGTGCCAGCAGTTACAACAGGGTAGACTATGGCTACACCTTC. Residues: CASSYNRVDYGYTF.